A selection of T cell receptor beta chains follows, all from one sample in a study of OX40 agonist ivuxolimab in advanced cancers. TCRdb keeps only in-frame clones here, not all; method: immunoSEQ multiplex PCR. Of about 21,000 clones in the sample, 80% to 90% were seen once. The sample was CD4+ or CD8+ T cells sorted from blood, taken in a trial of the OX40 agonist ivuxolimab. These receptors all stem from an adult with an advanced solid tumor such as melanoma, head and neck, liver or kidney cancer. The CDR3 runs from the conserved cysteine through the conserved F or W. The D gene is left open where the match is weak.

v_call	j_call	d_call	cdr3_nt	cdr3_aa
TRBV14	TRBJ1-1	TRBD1	TGTGCCAGCAGCCTATGGACAGGGGAAGCTTTCTTT	CASSLWTGEAFF
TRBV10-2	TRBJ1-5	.	TGCGCCAGCAGTGTGTTTAACAATCAGCCCCAGCATTTT	CASSVFNNQPQHF
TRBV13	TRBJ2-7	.	TGTGCCAGCAGCTTCCCTTCTGGTTCCTACGAGCAGTACTTC	CASSFPSGSYEQYF
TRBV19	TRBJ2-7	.	TGTGCCAGTAGTCCCCACCGGGACAAGGGAGAGCAGTACTTC	CASSPHRDKGEQYF
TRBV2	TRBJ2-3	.	TGTGCCAGCCTCGCCGATACGCAGTATTTT	CASLADTQYF
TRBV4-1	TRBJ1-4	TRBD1	TGCGCCAGCAGTCCCGGACAGGGGGGCAATGAAAAACTGTTTTTT	CASSPGQGGNEKLFF
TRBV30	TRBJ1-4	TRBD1	TGTGCCTGGAGCGAATTTCCGGGACAGGAGAATGAAAAACTGTTTTTT	CAWSEFPGQENEKLFF
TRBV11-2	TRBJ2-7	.	TGTGCCAGCAGCTTTCAAGTGCCCGAGCAGTACTTC	CASSFQVPEQYF
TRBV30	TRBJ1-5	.	TGTGCCTGGAGTCCCCCGACTTTCCCTAGCAATCAGCCCCAGCATTTT	CAWSPPTFPSNQPQHF
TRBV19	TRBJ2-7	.	TGTGCCAGTAGTATAGGAGGCCGGACCTACCGCGACGAGCAGTACTTC	CASSIGGRTYRDEQYF
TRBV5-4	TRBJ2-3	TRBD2	TGTGCCAGCAGCTCGCCCACGGAGGCGGGGGGGTCCGATACGCAGTATTTT	CASSSPTEAGGSDTQYF